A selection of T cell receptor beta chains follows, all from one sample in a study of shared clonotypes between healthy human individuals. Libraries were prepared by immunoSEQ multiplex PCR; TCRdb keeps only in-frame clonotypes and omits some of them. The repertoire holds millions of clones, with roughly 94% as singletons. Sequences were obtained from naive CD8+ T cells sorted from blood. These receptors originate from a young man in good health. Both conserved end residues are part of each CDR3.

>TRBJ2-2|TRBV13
CASSLAAGELFF
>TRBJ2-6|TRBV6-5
CASSSSSGANVLTF
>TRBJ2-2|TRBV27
CASTFTGGYTGELFF
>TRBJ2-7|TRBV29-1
CSVRGSAGLPYEQYF
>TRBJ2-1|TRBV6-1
CASSPWGAGSNEQFF
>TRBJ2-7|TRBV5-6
CASSVDGTGGFLTYEQYF
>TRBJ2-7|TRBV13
CASSLDSGSLYEQYF
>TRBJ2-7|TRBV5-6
CASSSGLTPYEQYF
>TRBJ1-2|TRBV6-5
CASSYGGMYGYTF
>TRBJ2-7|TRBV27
CASSLSTVPYEQYF
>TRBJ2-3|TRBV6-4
CASSALAGGVADTQYF
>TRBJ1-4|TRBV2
CASSEETGGIEKLFF
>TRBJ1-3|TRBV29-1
CSVVLVTGESSHSSGNTIYF
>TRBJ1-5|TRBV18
CASSAGDWDQPQHF
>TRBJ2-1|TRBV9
CASTPDEEPEQFF
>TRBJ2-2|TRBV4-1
CASMGGGELFF
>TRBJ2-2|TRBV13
CASSSTSGLAGGEELFF
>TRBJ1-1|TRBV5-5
CASRARQGMGINTEAFF
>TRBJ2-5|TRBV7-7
CASSEEGTGVETQYF
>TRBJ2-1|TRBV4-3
CASSSGLAAYNEQFF
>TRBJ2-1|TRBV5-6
CASGGQKQFF
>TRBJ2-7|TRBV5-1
CASSSLPGLALYEQYF
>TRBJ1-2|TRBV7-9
CASSIGWDRVWSGYTF
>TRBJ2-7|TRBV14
CASSVGVYYEQYF
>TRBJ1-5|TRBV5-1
CASSYDGKQPQHF
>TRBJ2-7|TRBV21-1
CASSKVPSSQARGYEQYF
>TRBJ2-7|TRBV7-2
CASSLGAAGVYEQYF
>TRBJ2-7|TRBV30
CAWTQAPGGYFYEQYF
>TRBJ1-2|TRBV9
CASSPGTGAPNYGYTF
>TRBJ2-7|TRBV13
CASSLGTGDEQYF
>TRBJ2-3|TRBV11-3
CASSLVLTDTQYF
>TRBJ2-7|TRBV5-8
CASSFVDAYEQYF
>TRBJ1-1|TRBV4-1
CASSQVRETQAFF
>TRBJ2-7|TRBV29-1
CSVEDSLSYEQYF
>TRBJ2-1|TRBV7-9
CASSSAAGEINEQFF
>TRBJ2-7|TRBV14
CASSQEGLRYEQYF
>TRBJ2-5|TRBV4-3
CASSQDILGGDNGETQYF